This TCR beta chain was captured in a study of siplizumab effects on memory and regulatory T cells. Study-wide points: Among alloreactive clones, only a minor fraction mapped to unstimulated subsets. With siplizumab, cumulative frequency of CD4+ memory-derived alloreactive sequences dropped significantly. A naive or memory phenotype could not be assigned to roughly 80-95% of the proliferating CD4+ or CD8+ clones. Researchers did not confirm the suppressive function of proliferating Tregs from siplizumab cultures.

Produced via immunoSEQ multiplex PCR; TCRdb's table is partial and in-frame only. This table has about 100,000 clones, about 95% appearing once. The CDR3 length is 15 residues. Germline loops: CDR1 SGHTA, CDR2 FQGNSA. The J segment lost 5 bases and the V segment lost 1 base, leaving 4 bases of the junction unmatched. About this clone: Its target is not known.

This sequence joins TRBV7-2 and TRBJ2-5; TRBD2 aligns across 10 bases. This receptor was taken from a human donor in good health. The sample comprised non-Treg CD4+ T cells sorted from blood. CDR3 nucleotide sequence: TGTGCCAGCAGCTTAGTTAGCGGGAGGACGGAGACCCAGTACTTC. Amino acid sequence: CASSLVSGRTETQYF.